These 11 T cell receptor beta chains share one sample of origin, sequenced in a study of blood T cell repertoires in COVID-19. Clones were read by immunoSEQ multiplex PCR, and TCRdb kept only the in-frame ones, dropping some. The table shows some 150,000 clones, with 87% occurring only once. Material: peripheral blood. These receptors were collected from an older woman who had recovered from COVID-19.

The sample holds one count of this clone. This sequence joins TRBV5-4 and TRBJ1-4; D is possibly TRBD1 (6 bases). This CDR3 is built from 17 residues. CDR1 SGHNT and CDR2 YYREEE come from the germline V gene (reference sequence). Trimming cost V 3 bases and J 0 bases, with 15 bases left between them. The CDR3 DNA follows: TGTGCCAGCAGCTGGGGGGGGCAGGCCTCAACTAATGAAAAACTGTTTTTT. Protein sequence: CASSWGGQASTNEKLFF.

The chain recombines TRBV9 with TRBJ1-3; possible D gene TRBD1, 6 bases. Germline-derived CDR1 and CDR2 are SGDLS and YYNGEE. V was pared by 4 bases and J by 2 bases, with 13 bases between. The CDR3 consists of 15 residues. CDR3 sequence reads: CASSSGVVTGNTIYF. For the CDR3, the DNA is TGTGCCAGCAGCTCAGGGGTAGTGACTGGAAACACCATATATTTT.

The chain couples TRBV19 to TRBJ2-7; 12 nucleotides match TRBD1. The CDR3 length is 16 residues. Trimming took 5 bases from V and 9 from J; bases not matched to a gene: 14. Germline V gene lookup returns CDR1 LNHDA and CDR2 SQIVND (reference sequence). The CDR3 bases are TGTGCCAGTAGTTTACTACCGGGACAGGGGGCGGCGCGGCAGTACTTC. The encoded protein is CASSLLPGQGAARQYF.

This clone was recorded only once. The chain is built from TRBV3-1 (or the pseudogene TRBV3-2) and TRBJ2-3; 7 bases match TRBD1. Germline loops: CDR1 LGHDT, CDR2 YNNKEL (reference sequence). This CDR3 comprises 13 residues. Losses at the gene ends were 4 bases for V and 5 bases for J; bases not matched to a gene: 3. CDR3 sequence: CASSRQGEDTQYF. For the CDR3, the DNA is TGTGCCAGCAGCCGACAGGGAGAAGATACGCAGTATTTT.

The chain uses TRBV5-1 and TRBJ2-1; no definite D call. Trimming stripped 0 bases from V and 8 bases from J, with 12 bases between. The CDR3 consists of 14 residues. CDR1 SGHRS and CDR2 YFSETQ come from the germline V gene. DNA of the CDR3: TGCGCCAGCAGCTTGGCCCCCACCCCAGATGAGCAGTTCTTC. Translated, it gives CASSLAPTPDEQFF.

This chain connects TRBV15 to TRBJ2-2; TRBD1 aligns across 7 bases. This CDR3 is built from 16 residues. The V and J ends lost 0 bases and 5 bases, in that order; junction bases with no gene match: 6. Germline V lookup: CDR1 LNHNV, CDR2 YYDKDF (reference sequence). CDR3 nucleotides: TGTGCCACCAGCAGAGATCCGGGACAGACTACCGGGGAGCTGTTTTTT. The encoded protein is CATSRDPGQTTGELFF.

The V call is TRBV6-4, the J call TRBJ2-3; 9 bases are shared with TRBD1. Germline CDR1 MRHNA, CDR2 SNTAGT. The CDR3 extends over 15 amino acids. The trim removed 4 bases at V and 3 bases at J, leaving 5 bases unmatched. The DNA of the CDR3 is TGTGCCAGCAGTGTCAATGGACAGGGGACAGATACGCAGTATTTT. This gives the protein CASSVNGQGTDTQYF.

A few counts support this clone. The chain carries TRBV7-3 and TRBJ1-2; tentative D call: TRBD1 (6 bases). Germline CDR1 SGHTA, CDR2 FQGTGA. CDR3 length equals 13 residues. V was trimmed by 5 bases and J by 8 bases, leaving 15 bases between them. The CDR3 loop reads CASSTTGIGGYTF. CDR3 nucleotide sequence: TGTGCCAGCAGCACCACAGGGATTGGGGGCTACACCTTC.

The table lists this clone with a few counts. The chain uses TRBV6-2 or TRBV6-3 and TRBJ1-2, with a possible D match to TRBD1 (6 bases). Germline values: CDR1 MNHEY, CDR2 SVGEGT. V lost 3 bases to trimming and J lost 8 bases, with 13 bases between them. This CDR3 region has 13 residues. This CDR3 is CASSYWGLGGYTF. CDR3 bases: TGTGCCAGCAGTTATTGGGGGCTGGGCGGCTACACCTTC.

V and J are TRBV28 and TRBJ1-5, with 8 bases lining up with TRBD1. The germline V gene encodes CDR1 MDHEN and CDR2 SYDVKM. The V gene end was trimmed by 6 bases and the J gene end by 2 bases; junction bases not matched to a gene: 9. The CDR3 runs 16 residues. CDR3 sequence (DNA): TGTGCCAGCAGCACCTCAGGGGGCCGGGGCAATCAGCCCCAGCATTTT. This translates into CASSTSGGRGNQPQHF.

This chain connects TRBV6-5 to TRBJ2-7; 10 nucleotides agree with TRBD1. This CDR3 is 15 amino acids long. Germline V gene sequence: CDR1 MNHEY, CDR2 SVGAGI. With 0 bases clipped from V and 2 bases from J, the junction kept 1 base outside the gene matches. For the CDR3, the DNA is TGTGCCAGCAGTTACTCGGACAGGGGGGCCTACGAGCAGTACTTC. Protein: CASSYSDRGAYEQYF.